Following are 17 T cell receptor beta chains from one sample sequenced in a study of cytomegalovirus exposure and HLA in healthy donors. Use of 60 Vbeta and 13 Jbeta primers characterized the PCR. Only in-frame clones appear in the TCRdb table, and some are missing; sequencing was by immunoSEQ multiplex PCR. The sample contains approximately 220,000 clones, around 76% of which appear only once. The sequenced sample consisted of PBMCs. The source of these receptors is a man aged 35-49 years in good health and CMV-seropositive.

The chain carries TRBV6-6 and TRBJ1-5; D gene uncertain. V was clipped by 8 bases and J by 5 bases, with 7 bases between them. Germline V gene lookup returns CDR1 MNHNY and CDR2 SVGAGI (reference sequence). This CDR3 has 11 amino acids. Here the CDR3 reads CASGLDQPQHF. In DNA, the CDR3 is TGTGCCAGCGGCCTTGATCAGCCCCAGCATTTT.

The chain carries TRBV12-5 and TRBJ1-2; tentative D call: TRBD1 (5 bases). Germline lookup yields CDR1 LGHNT and CDR2 FRNRAP. Deletions cut 0 bases from V and 0 bases from J, with 11 bases between. The CDR3 totals 16 residues. The CDR3 sequence: CASGLVSGRANYGYTF. CDR3 bases: TGTGCTAGTGGTTTGGTATCCGGCAGGGCTAACTATGGCTACACCTTC.

The chain employs TRBV11-3 and TRBJ2-3; 9 bases align to TRBD2. There are 16 residues in the CDR3. The germline V gene encodes CDR1 SGHNT and CDR2 YENEEA. V shed 6 bases and J 2 bases; nucleotides not matched to a gene: 9. The CDR3 DNA is TGTGCCAGCAGACCCAGACTAGCGGAGATCACAGATACGCAGTATTTT. Residues: CASRPRLAEITDTQYF.

The chain employs TRBV7-3 and TRBJ1-2; no clear D gene. Between the trimmed V and J ends, which lost 4 bases and 8 bases, there was a span of 20 bases. The CDR3 consists of 15 residues. In germline, CDR1 is SGHTA, CDR2 FQGTGA. The DNA for the CDR3 is TGTGCCAGCAGCTCAACCCCCGGTTTTGTGGGCGGCTACACCTTC. Translating gives CASSSTPGFVGGYTF.

The rearrangement joins TRBV29-1 to TRBJ1-1; D gene uncertain. The CDR3 loop spans 10 amino acids. V was pared by 7 bases and J by 8 bases, with 11 bases between. Germline lookup yields CDR1 SQVTM and CDR2 ANQGSEA. This CDR3 reads CSAEGREAFF. The CDR3 nucleotides read TGCAGCGCCGAAGGGAGGGAAGCTTTCTTT.

The rearrangement links TRBV11-3 to TRBJ2-1; TRBD1 is a possible D gene (5 bases). This CDR3 region has 12 residues. The V gene's germline CDR1 is SGHNT and CDR2 YENEEA. Trimming removed 1 base from V and 7 bases from J, with 5 bases in between. CDR3: CASSLAGNEQFF. The CDR3 DNA reads TGTGCCAGCAGCTTAGCAGGGAATGAGCAGTTCTTC.

The chain combines TRBV6-5 with TRBJ2-7; 13 positions agree with TRBD2. The length of the CDR3 is 14 residues. The germline CDR1 and CDR2 sequences are MNHEY and SVGAGI. Unmatched junction bases numbered 0, after V lost 5 bases and J lost 2 bases. For the CDR3, the DNA is TGTGCCAGCAGTACTAGCGGGAGGGCCTACGAGCAGTACGTC. This translates into CASSTSGRAYEQYV.

CDR3 in DNA: TGTGCCAGCAGCTTAGTCCAGGGTACTAACTATGGCTACACCTTC. Translation gives CASSLVQGTNYGYTF. The chain carries TRBV11-2 and TRBJ1-2, with a weak D call TRBD1 (5 bases). The CDR3 has 15 amino acids. The germline V gene encodes CDR1 SGHAT and CDR2 FQNNGV. V lost 1 base and J lost 0, with 9 bases in between.

V is TRBV5-1 and J is TRBJ2-2, with 10 bases that match TRBD2. Germline V lookup: CDR1 SGHRS, CDR2 YFSETQ. With 4 bases clipped from V and 4 bases from J, the junction kept 10 bases outside the gene matches. The CDR3 extends over 17 amino acids. The DNA of the CDR3 is TGCGCCAGCAGCCCAATGACTAGCGGGCCCTCCACCGGGGAGCTGTTTTTT. As protein: CASSPMTSGPSTGELFF.

This clone was recorded a few times. This chain links TRBV5-1 with TRBJ1-5; D is undetermined. The CDR3 is 14 residues long. Germline V gene data show CDR1 as SGHRS and CDR2 as YFSETQ. Trimming took off 4 bases at V and 9 bases at J, with 17 bases between the two ends. The chain's CDR3 is CASSPPTMARPQHF. DNA of the CDR3: TGCGCCAGCAGCCCGCCAACGATGGCCAGGCCCCAGCATTTT.

This clone appeared once. This chain connects TRBV5-6 to TRBJ2-7; D is uncertain. Per germline, CDR1 SGHDT and CDR2 YYEEEE. V dropped 1 base and J dropped 1 base, with 12 bases sitting between them. The CDR3 totals 15 residues. CDR3 nucleotide sequence: TGTGCCAGCAGCTTGTTTCCGGGTCGGTCCTACGAGCAGTACGTC. Protein: CASSLFPGRSYEQYV.

The chain carries TRBV15 and TRBJ2-7, with TRBD2 as a possible D gene (6 bases). The germline V gene has CDR1 LNHNV and CDR2 YYDKDF (reference sequence). The V and J ends lost 0 bases and 3 bases respectively, with 9 bases between them. The CDR3 runs 14 residues. The CDR3 protein is CATSRDRGFYEQYF. In DNA form, the CDR3 reads TGTGCCACCAGCAGAGATCGGGGGTTCTACGAGCAGTACTTC.

The J gene is TRBJ1-2, the V gene TRBV6-5; the D gene is possibly TRBD1 (6 bases). The CDR3 covers 15 residues. V was clipped by 4 bases and J by 8 bases, with 20 bases between them. CDR1 is MNHEY and CDR2 is SVGAGI in the germline V gene. The CDR3 nucleotides read TGTGCCAGCAGTTCCAACAGGGTCCCCCATCGGGGCTACACCTTC. Its protein is CASSSNRVPHRGYTF.

The rearrangement uses TRBV29-1 and TRBJ1-4; 8 bases line up with TRBD1. Germline assignment: CDR1 SQVTM and CDR2 ANQGSEA. V trimming: 7 bases; J trimming: 2 bases; junction bases outside the gene matches: 6. The CDR3 runs 14 residues. In DNA form, the CDR3 reads TGCAGCGCAGGGGGCGGACCTACTAATGAAAAACTGTTTTTT. The encoded protein is CSAGGGPTNEKLFF.

This clone was seen a single time. CDR3 region: CASSFSVSASAYYEQYF. The CDR3 coding sequence is TGTGCCAGCAGCTTCTCGGTGAGCGCTAGCGCTTACTACGAGCAGTACTTC. V gene TRBV5-5 combines with J gene TRBJ2-7; tentative D call: TRBD2 (6 bases). V was pared by 2 bases and J by 3 bases, with 21 bases between. The CDR3 is made up of 17 amino acids. Germline CDR1 and CDR2: SGHKS and YYEKEE (reference sequence).

The rearrangement uses TRBV10-1 and TRBJ1-1; 7 nucleotides agree with TRBD1. Germline CDR1 WNHNN, CDR2 SYGVQD (reference sequence). With 0 bases clipped from V and 6 bases from J, the junction kept 7 bases outside the gene matches. The CDR3 has 15 residues. The CDR3 DNA is TGCGCCAGCAGTGAGTCGAAGGGACAGCACCCTGAAGCTTTCTTT. This codes for CASSESKGQHPEAFF.

V is TRBV11-3 and J is TRBJ2-7; D might be TRBD1 (5 bases). V was shortened by 0 bases and J by 6 bases, with 9 bases between the two germline ends. Germline lookup yields CDR1 SGHNT and CDR2 YENEEA. The CDR3 is 13 amino acids. The CDR3 here is CASSLEPGLEQYF. In DNA form, the CDR3 reads TGTGCCAGCAGCTTAGAACCAGGGCTCGAGCAGTACTTC.